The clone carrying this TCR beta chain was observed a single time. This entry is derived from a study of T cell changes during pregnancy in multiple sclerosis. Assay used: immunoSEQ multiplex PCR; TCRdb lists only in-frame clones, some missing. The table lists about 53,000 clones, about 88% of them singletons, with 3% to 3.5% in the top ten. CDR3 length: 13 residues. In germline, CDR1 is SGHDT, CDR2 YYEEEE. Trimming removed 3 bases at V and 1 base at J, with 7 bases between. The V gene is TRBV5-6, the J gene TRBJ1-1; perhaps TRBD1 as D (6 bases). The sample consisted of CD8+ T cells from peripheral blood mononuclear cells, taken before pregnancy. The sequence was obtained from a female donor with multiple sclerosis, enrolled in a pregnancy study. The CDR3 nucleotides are TGTGCCAGCAGCTCGACAGGGAACACTGAAGCTTTCTTT. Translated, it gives CASSSTGNTEAFF.